The entry that follows covers one T cell receptor (beta chain) sequence. The antigen is unknown. This entry belongs to a study of a mutant IDH1 vaccine in newly diagnosed glioma. Across the whole study: The start of vaccination came 4-6 weeks after radiotherapy alone, or with temozolomide cycles. Most had both radiotherapy and temozolomide beforehand; others had only one.

Overall study findings and caveats: Pseudoprogression appears to have had no connection to changes in top peripheral T cell clonotypes. Evidence of vaccine-induced immune responses was documented in about 93% of patients.

Trimming took 5 bases from V and 6 from J; bases not matched to a gene: 14. Per germline, CDR1 SGHAT and CDR2 FQNNGV. The CDR3 has 17 amino acids. Noted time point: week 11, during vaccination. The content of each vaccine dose was 300 ug of mutant IDH1 20-mer peptide, and topical imiquimod accompanied it. Clones were sequenced by immunoSEQ multiplex PCR, and TCRdb holds only the in-frame ones, with some missing. The sample carries about 120,000 clones, approximately 87% recorded once. Sequenced here: PBMCs, sampled from a glioma patient whose treatment included an IDH1 peptide vaccine. This receptor was identified in a woman aged 50 to 65 with glioma. V usage is TRBV11-2 and J usage is TRBJ1-4; 8 bases are a match to TRBD1. CDR3 residues: CASSLTGGQGADEKLFF. The DNA for the CDR3 is TGTGCCAGCAGCCTAACTGGTGGGCAGGGGGCGGATGAAAAACTGTTTTTT. Full variable domain (rest looked up from reference TRBV11-2 and TRBJ1-4): EAGVAQSPRYKIIEKRQSVAFWCNPISGHATLYWYQQILGQGPKLLIQFQNNGVVDDSQLPKDRFSAERLKGVDSTLKIQPAKLEDSAVYLCASSLTGGQGADEKLFFGSGTQLSVL.